This TCR beta chain appears in the sequencing data of a study of blood T cell repertoires in COVID-19 (dated by TCRdb to 2019 to 2021). About the full investigation: Collaborator samples came from the United States, Italy and Spain and covered acute and convalescent phases of COVID-19. The dataset comprised deeply sampled blood TCRbeta repertoires from subjects exposed to, actively infected with, or recovered from COVID-19. A de-identified subject ID, COVID-19 status, age in years and sex were almost always included in the sample metadata. Samples were obtained from the ongoing ImmuneRACE study (first 160 participants) and from 1,254 subjects provided by 6 global collaborators. A freely available public database, intended as a resource for researchers studying the immune response to SARS-CoV-2, is where the repertoires were released. Where available, HLA class I and class II types were taken from metadata supplied by the sample provider and were not determined by assay-based typing. The material from the prospective study consisted of cDNA or gDNA derived from T cells, B-cell-depleted T cells, or PBMCs.

TCRbeta CDR3 regions were amplified from genomic DNA using the immunoSEQ Assay, a bias-controlled multiplex PCR. As for how the authors treated the data: The number of nucleated cells in each sample was estimated by amplification of reference gene primers within the assay. To quantify the absolute abundance of each unique TCRbeta CDR3 rearrangement, sequence reads were collapsed and filtered. For each sample, productive Simpson clonality was calculated as the square root of Simpson's diversity index across productive rearrangements. Sourced from immuneACCESS, this table was stored by TCRdb with only in-frame sequences that have V and J called. A share of the clones is absent; for the studies checked, an unresolved V gene accounts for under half, and the remainder has no known explanation. The D gene and trimming were derived from the DNA, and the V and J assignments and clone size from that table. The sample has roughly 380,000 clones on record, approximately 80% of them singletons. Jointly, the top ten make up roughly 1.2% of the sample.

On the study overall, not on this receptor specifically: How much clinical and demographic metadata was included differed by source and by participant, and the metadata was provided uncurated.

Whole blood was collected in K2EDTA tubes by collaborating institutions according to the institutions' own protocols. For TCRbeta analysis, collaborators shipped samples in one of three forms: frozen whole blood, isolated PBMCs, or DNA extracted from either of those sample types. Notes on this clone: This receptor's antigen is unknown. No much larger clonotype is one base removed from it; base qualities were not supplied.

The CDR3 spans 13 residues, from the cysteine through the phenylalanine. CDR3 DNA only is kept here, 39 bases in frame from base 1. CDR1 and CDR2, per the germline V gene, are ENHRY and SYGVKD. V loses 3 bases of germline sequence and J loses 9 bases, and the interval between the two ends is 12 bases. Sequenced sample: peripheral blood. The rearrangement joined TRBV10-3 to TRBJ2-1, with the D segment identity uncertain. The TCR comes from a human donor with acute or convalescent COVID-19. The donor label of this sample is uncertain. The DNA is as follows: TGTGCCATCAGTGATCTCCCGGGTCCTGAGCAGTTCTTC. The encoded protein is CAISDLPGPEQFF.